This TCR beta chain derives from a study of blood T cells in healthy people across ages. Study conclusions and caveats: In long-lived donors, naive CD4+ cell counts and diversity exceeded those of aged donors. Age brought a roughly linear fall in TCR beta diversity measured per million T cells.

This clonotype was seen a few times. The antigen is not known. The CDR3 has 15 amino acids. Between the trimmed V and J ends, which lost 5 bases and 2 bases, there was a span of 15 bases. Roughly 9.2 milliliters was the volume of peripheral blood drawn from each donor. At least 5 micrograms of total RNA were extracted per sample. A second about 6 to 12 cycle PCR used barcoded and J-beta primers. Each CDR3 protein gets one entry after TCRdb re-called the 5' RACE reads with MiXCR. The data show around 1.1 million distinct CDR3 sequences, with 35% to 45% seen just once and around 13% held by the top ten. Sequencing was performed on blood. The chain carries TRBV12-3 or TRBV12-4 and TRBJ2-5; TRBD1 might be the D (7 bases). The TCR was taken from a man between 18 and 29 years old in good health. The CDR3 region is CASSLRQGLQETQYF. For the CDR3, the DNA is TGTGCCAGCAGTCTCCGACAGGGACTTCAAGAGACCCAGTACTTC.